Below are 28 T cell receptor beta chains sequenced from a single sample in a study of shared clonotypes between healthy human individuals. TCRdb's copy holds only in-frame clones and misses some; the assay was immunoSEQ multiplex PCR. The sample includes some 1,900,000 clones, about 94% seen only once; the top ten take 1.2%. Terminally differentiated effector memory CD45RA+ cells were excluded from the naive CD8 cells, which were CD45RO-negative and positively selected for CCR7. The sample taken for sequencing was naive CD8+ T cells sorted from blood. The receptors come from a man in his late teens or twenties in good health.

With respect to this clone: The same CDR3 can be traced to other DNA sequences in this sample. V gene TRBV5-4 combines with J gene TRBJ2-3, with 8 positions matching TRBD2. CDR3 size: 14 residues. With V trimmed by 0 bases and J by 4 bases, 1 base remained unmatched. CDR1 is SGHNT and CDR2 is YYREEE in the germline V gene (reference sequence). The CDR3 sequence is CASSLGGLADTQYF. The CDR3 DNA is TGTGCCAGCAGCTTGGGGGGACTAGCAGATACGCAGTATTTT.

The CDR3 spells CASSDAESPSYEQYF. The CDR3 DNA reads as TGTGCCAGCAGTGACGCCGAGTCCCCGTCCTACGAGCAGTACTTC. This chain joins TRBV2 and TRBJ2-7; no clear D gene. V lost 3 bases and J lost 1, with 13 bases in between. Per the germline V gene, CDR1 is SNHLY and CDR2 is FYNNEI. CDR3 length equals 15 residues.

On this clone itself: This sample also contains other DNA sequences that code for the same CDR3. The J gene is TRBJ2-7, the V gene TRBV9; D is undetermined. Germline V CDR1 and CDR2: SGDLS, YYNGEE. This CDR3 region has 15 residues. V lost 0 bases and J 1 base, leaving 11 bases between the germline ends. The CDR3 DNA is TGTGCCAGCAGCGTAGGCGGCAGCCTTTCCTACGAGCAGTACTTC. It encodes CASSVGGSLSYEQYF.

This clone was observed once. The V and J genes are TRBV6-6 and TRBJ1-5; the match to TRBD1 covers 7 bases. Germline loops: CDR1 MNHNY, CDR2 SVGAGI (reference sequence). J gave up 6 bases and V 10 bases, and 6 bases lay outside the gene matches. CDR3 length: 12 amino acids. As DNA, the CDR3 is TGTGCCACCAGGGGGGGCATTCAGCCCCAGCATTTT. Translated, it gives CATRGGIQPQHF.

The CDR3 loop is CASSVGTGWLQETQYF. Here the CDR3 DNA reads TGTGCCAGCAGTGTAGGGACAGGGTGGCTACAAGAGACCCAGTACTTC. The chain has TRBV6-1 and TRBJ2-5; 9 bases are a match to TRBD1. The V and J ends lost 4 bases and 2 bases, in that order; junction bases with no gene match: 8. The CDR3 sequence is 16 residues long. In germline, CDR1 is MNHNS, CDR2 SASEGT.

This clone appeared once. This sequence joins TRBV19 and TRBJ1-4; TRBD1 matches at 8 bases. Trimming cost V 3 bases and J 4 bases; bases outside gene matches: 4. CDR3 length: 15 residues. Germline V gene lookup returns CDR1 LNHDA and CDR2 SQIVND (reference sequence). In nucleotides, the CDR3 is TGTGCCAGTAGTATGTTGGGACAGGATAATGAAAAACTGTTTTTT. Residues: CASSMLGQDNEKLFF.

This clone was observed once. The chain links TRBV27 to TRBJ2-2; 7 bases match TRBD1. V lost 5 bases and J lost 1; bases outside the gene matches: 4. This CDR3 contains 15 residues. Germline loops: CDR1 MNHEY, CDR2 SMNVEV (reference sequence). The CDR3 spells CASSPRDRNTGELFF. In DNA, the CDR3 is TGTGCCAGCAGTCCCCGGGACAGGAACACCGGGGAGCTGTTTTTT.

The rearrangement uses TRBV18 and TRBJ2-7; D call uncertain. The germline V and J ends were trimmed by 5 bases and 3 bases, with 8 bases remaining between them. The CDR3 sequence is 12 residues long. From germline, CDR1 is KGHSH and CDR2 LQKENI. DNA for the CDR3: TGTGCCAGCTCAGAAGACTTCTACGAGCAGTACTTC. Protein product: CASSEDFYEQYF.

This clone appeared a single time. The chain recombines TRBV7-2 with TRBJ2-1; 10 bases are shared with TRBD2. The V and J ends lost 2 bases and 4 bases, in that order; junction bases with no gene match: 2. The V gene's germline CDR1 is SGHTA and CDR2 FQGNSA. This CDR3 is built from 15 residues. The CDR3 is CASSLLAGEYNEQFF. The CDR3 DNA is TGTGCCAGCAGCTTACTAGCGGGAGAATACAATGAGCAGTTCTTC.

In its sample, this clone was seen a few times. This rearrangement joins TRBV9 to TRBJ1-1, with D tentatively TRBD1 (6 bases). The CDR3 runs to 12 residues. Germline CDR1 and CDR2: SGDLS and YYNGEE. V was pared by 3 bases and J by 5 bases, with 8 bases between. The CDR3: CASSGQATEAFF. For the CDR3, the DNA is TGTGCCAGCAGCGGACAGGCTACTGAAGCTTTCTTT.

The rearrangement links TRBV6-5 to TRBJ1-1; D is possibly TRBD1 (6 bases). Trimming cost V 4 bases and J 3 bases, with 9 bases left between them. Germline-derived CDR1 and CDR2 are MNHEY and SVGAGI. CDR3 length: 13 amino acids. Here the CDR3 reads CASSWTEDTEAFF. The CDR3 DNA follows: TGTGCCAGCAGTTGGACAGAAGACACTGAAGCTTTCTTT.

The chain has TRBV30 and TRBJ1-5; TRBD1 might be the D (6 bases). The CDR3 length is 13 residues. V lost 5 bases to trimming and J lost 2 bases, with 10 bases between them. CDR1 and CDR2 from the germline V gene are GTSNPN and SVGIG (reference sequence). CDR3 region: CAWGTKGNQPQHF. The CDR3 region has the DNA TGTGCCTGGGGGACAAAGGGCAATCAGCCCCAGCATTTT. Full variable domain (rest looked up from reference TRBV30 and TRBJ1-5): SQTIHQWPATLVQPVGSPLSLECTVEGTSNPNLYWYRQAAGRGLQLLFYSVGIGQISSEVPQNLSASRPQDRQFILSSKKLLLSDSGFYLCAWGTKGNQPQHFGDGTRLSIL.

As to this clone: The sample holds other DNA sequences that translate to the same CDR3. The J gene is TRBJ1-2, the V gene TRBV28, with TRBD1 as a possible D gene (6 bases). Trimming removed 2 bases at V and 2 bases at J, with 9 bases between. The CDR3 consists of 14 residues. Germline assignment: CDR1 MDHEN and CDR2 SYDVKM. The CDR3 here is CASSLRGGNYGYTF. The CDR3 DNA reads TGTGCCAGCAGTTTAAGGGGGGGAAACTATGGCTACACCTTC.

J is TRBJ2-3 and V is TRBV19; 8 bases line up with TRBD2. J lost 2 bases, V lost 5 bases, and 12 bases had no gene match. CDR1 is LNHDA and CDR2 is SQIVND in the germline V gene (reference sequence). CDR3 length: 17 amino acids. The CDR3 coding sequence is TGTGCCAGTAGTGCCCCCTACCTAGCGGGTCTCACAGATACGCAGTATTTT. Its protein is CASSAPYLAGLTDTQYF.

This chain joins TRBV30 and TRBJ2-5; D is possibly TRBD1 (6 bases). Trimming removed 4 bases from V and 3 bases from J, with 9 bases in between. Germline CDR1 reads GTSNPN; CDR2 reads SVGIG (reference sequence). The CDR3 extends over 12 amino acids. In DNA form, the CDR3 reads TGTGCCTGGAATTCAGGGGAAGAGACCCAGTACTTC. It specifies CAWNSGEETQYF.

The chain combines TRBV10-3 with TRBJ2-1; TRBD2 matches 11 bases. Trimming removed 9 bases from V and 10 bases from J; junction bases left unmatched: 8. The CDR3 is 13 amino acids. CDR1 is ENHRY, CDR2 SYGVKD, per germline. This CDR3 reads CAITDASGREQFF. In DNA form, the CDR3 reads TGTGCCATAACTGATGCTAGCGGGAGGGAGCAGTTCTTC.

Here the CDR3 DNA reads TGTGCCAGCAGTTTACAGGGGTGGAACACTGAAGCTTTCTTT. Amino acid sequence: CASSLQGWNTEAFF. The chain carries TRBV27 and TRBJ1-1; D is possibly TRBD1 (6 bases). V gave up 2 bases and J gave up 1 base, with 8 bases separating them. Germline V gene data show CDR1 as MNHEY and CDR2 as SMNVEV (reference sequence). This CDR3 is built from 14 residues.

This rearrangement joins TRBV5-5 to TRBJ2-7; D perhaps matches TRBD1 (5 bases). The ends were cut back, 1 base at V and 3 bases at J, with 8 bases in the middle. The CDR3 loop spans 13 amino acids. Looked up from germline, CDR1 is SGHKS and CDR2 is YYEKEE (reference sequence). CDR3 sequence: CASSLQGGYEQYF. The CDR3 DNA is TGTGCCAGCAGCTTGCAGGGTGGCTACGAGCAGTACTTC.

The chain recombines TRBV19 with TRBJ2-7, with D unresolved. Germline V gene lookup returns CDR1 LNHDA and CDR2 SQIVND (reference sequence). The length of the CDR3 is 15 residues. The V gene lost 6 bases and the J gene lost 3 bases, with 18 bases spanning the gap. CDR3 DNA sequence: TGTGCCAGTAGCTTTGGACGGCCCGACTTCTACGAGCAGTACTTC. It translates to CASSFGRPDFYEQYF.

This sequence joins TRBV19 and TRBJ2-3; D call uncertain. This CDR3 comprises 14 residues. CDR1 and CDR2 from the germline V gene are LNHDA and SQIVND (reference sequence). Trimming pared 6 bases from V and 6 bases from J, leaving 16 bases between. CDR3 amino acids: CASSIGSQLDTQYF. The CDR3, as DNA: TGTGCCAGTAGCATCGGGTCCCAGCTGGATACGCAGTATTTT.

The gene calls are TRBV28 and TRBJ1-4; D remains ambiguous. The V gene's germline CDR1 is MDHEN and CDR2 SYDVKM. There are 15 residues in the CDR3. Trimming cost V 3 bases and J 3 bases, with 11 bases left between them. CDR3 region: CASSLEPDPNEKLFF. Here the CDR3 DNA reads TGTGCCAGCAGTTTGGAGCCTGACCCTAATGAAAAACTGTTTTTT.

The rearrangement joins TRBV7-9 to TRBJ2-7, with D unresolved. The germline V gene encodes CDR1 SEHNR and CDR2 FQNEAQ (reference sequence). CDR3 length: 13 amino acids. V lost 5 bases and J lost 2, with 10 bases in between. The CDR3 DNA reads as TGTGCCAGCAGCCAAGTGTCACCCTACGAGCAGTACTTC. Protein: CASSQVSPYEQYF.

The chain combines TRBV11-2 with TRBJ1-5; no clear D. The germline V gene has CDR1 SGHAT and CDR2 FQNNGV. V gave up 5 bases and J gave up 1 base, with 9 bases separating them. The CDR3 spans 14 residues. CDR3 nucleotide sequence: TGTGCCAGCAGCGACCACGACAGCAATCAGCCCCAGCATTTT. This translates into CASSDHDSNQPQHF.

The V gene is TRBV25-1, the J gene TRBJ2-7; TRBD2 matches 13 bases. There are 16 residues in the CDR3. In germline, CDR1 is MGHDK, CDR2 SYGVNS. Trimming at V came to 1 base and at J to 6 bases, leaving 6 bases not matched to a gene. The CDR3 region is CASSEWGGLAGLEQYF. CDR3 sequence (DNA): TGTGCCAGCAGTGAATGGGGGGGACTAGCGGGACTCGAGCAGTACTTC.

The CDR3 nucleotides read TGTGCCAGCAGCTTAGGGGGAGCGGGTGTCACTGAAGCTTTCTTT. Amino acids: CASSLGGAGVTEAFF. The V and J genes are TRBV11-2 and TRBJ1-1; D gene unclear. Germline values: CDR1 SGHAT, CDR2 FQNNGV. V shed 1 base and J shed 4 bases, with 13 bases lying between them. The CDR3 extends over 15 amino acids.

CDR3 DNA: TGTGCCATCGACCAAAGGGACAATTACTCCTACGAGCAGTACTTC. Its translation: CAIDQRDNYSYEQYF. The genes are TRBV2 and TRBJ2-7; D possibly corresponds to TRBD1 (6 bases). Trimming pared 10 bases from V and 0 bases from J, leaving 19 bases between. Germline assignment: CDR1 SNHLY and CDR2 FYNNEI. The CDR3 runs 15 residues.

This clone appeared a single time. The chain couples TRBV5-1 to TRBJ2-7; 9 nucleotides match TRBD2. Per the germline V gene, CDR1 is SGHRS and CDR2 is YFSETQ. Germline trimming cut 4 bases from V and 0 bases from J; bases unmatched to any gene: 5. The CDR3 is made up of 15 amino acids. CDR3 in amino acids: CASSLTSGHSYEQYF. CDR3 coding DNA: TGCGCCAGCAGCCTAACTAGCGGGCACTCCTACGAGCAGTACTTC.

The chain is built from TRBV4-3 and TRBJ2-1; TRBD2 matches 12 bases. The trim removed 1 base at V and 8 bases at J, leaving 6 bases unmatched. The CDR3 is made up of 16 amino acids. Germline CDR1 is LGHNA and CDR2 is YSLEER. CDR3 coding DNA: TGCGCCAGCAGCCAAGCCCTAGCGGGAGGGCCCCATGAGCAGTTCTTC. Its translation is CASSQALAGGPHEQFF.